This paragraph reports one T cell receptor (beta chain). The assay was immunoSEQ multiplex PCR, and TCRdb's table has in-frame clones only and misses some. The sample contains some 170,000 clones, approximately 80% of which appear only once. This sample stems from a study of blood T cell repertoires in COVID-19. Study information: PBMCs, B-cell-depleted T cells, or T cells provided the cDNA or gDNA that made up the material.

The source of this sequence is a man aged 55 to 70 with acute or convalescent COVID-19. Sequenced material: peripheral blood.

CDR3 DNA: TGTGCCAGCAGCCAAGTCTCTACTAGCACAGATACGCAGTATTTT. It specifies CASSQVSTSTDTQYF. This rearrangement joins TRBV3-1 (or the pseudogene TRBV3-2) to TRBJ2-3; unclear D gene. The CDR3 length is 15 residues. The germline V and J ends were trimmed by 1 base and 0 bases, with 8 bases remaining between them. Germline CDR1 and CDR2: LGHDT and YNNKEL (reference sequence).